The 29 T cell receptor beta chains given below trace back to one sample, sequenced in a study of monozygotic twins with inflammatory bowel disease. TCRdb reanalyzed the 5' RACE reads and collapses them to one entry per CDR3 protein, without DNA. Its table records 150,000 to 200,000 distinct CDR3 sequences. Sequencing input: blood. These receptors were taken from a human donor with ulcerative colitis or Crohn's disease, or a healthy co-twin of an affected twin (not recorded which).

The V call is TRBV20-1, the J call TRBJ2-1; TCRdb picks TRBD1, but there is no DNA to check that call. The CDR3 loop spans 12 amino acids. Per germline, CDR1 DFQATT and CDR2 SNEGSKA (reference sequence). The CDR3 reads CSVYTGYNEQFF.

The J gene is TRBJ1-1, the V gene TRBV5-8; TCRdb picks TRBD1, but there is no DNA to check that call. Per germline, CDR1 SGHTS and CDR2 YDEGEE. This CDR3 is built from 16 residues. The chain's CDR3 is CASSPPRGLYSTEAFF.

The J gene is TRBJ2-5, the V gene TRBV10-3; the TCRdb call, TRBD1, lacks DNA for checking. CDR1 is ENHRY and CDR2 is SYGVKD in the germline V gene. This CDR3 region has 13 residues. This CDR3 is CAISGGQKETQYF.

The CDR3 spells CASSAFRGNGNQPQHF. The V gene is TRBV19, the J gene TRBJ1-5; without DNA, the TCRdb call of TRBD1 cannot be checked. CDR1 and CDR2 from the germline V gene are LNHDA and SQIVND (reference sequence). The CDR3 contains 16 residues.

V is TRBV29-1 and J is TRBJ1-5; TCRdb calls TRBD1, which cannot be checked without DNA. The CDR3 has 13 residues. The germline V gene has CDR1 SQVTM and CDR2 ANQGSEA. CDR3 sequence reads: CSASQGERQPQHF.

This rearrangement joins TRBV10-3 to TRBJ1-6; the TCRdb D gene call, TRBD1, has no DNA to confirm it. The CDR3 sequence is 15 residues long. Germline-derived CDR1 and CDR2 are ENHRY and SYGVKD. The CDR3 here is CAITAEDRGHSPLHF.

V usage is TRBV10-3 and J usage is TRBJ2-3. Germline V lookup: CDR1 ENHRY, CDR2 SYGVKD. The CDR3 runs 11 residues. CDR3 loop: CAIRVTDTQYF.

The chain links TRBV27 to TRBJ2-7; TCRdb lists TRBD1, though no DNA is available to test this call. The germline V gene has CDR1 MNHEY and CDR2 SMNVEV (reference sequence). CDR3 length: 14 amino acids. The CDR3 loop reads CASSKTGPSYEQYF.

This chain connects TRBV27 to TRBJ1-1; the TCRdb call, TRBD1, lacks DNA for checking. The CDR3 contains 14 residues. Per the germline V gene, CDR1 is MNHEY and CDR2 is SMNVEV (reference sequence). CDR3 sequence reads: CASSLRGRGTEAFF.

This chain uses TRBV10-3 with TRBJ1-4; TCRdb gives TRBD1 as the D gene, but with no DNA this cannot be confirmed. Per germline, CDR1 ENHRY and CDR2 SYGVKD. This CDR3 has 15 amino acids. The CDR3 sequence: CAISPGQPGAEKLFF.

The chain links TRBV30 to TRBJ2-1; TCRdb's D call of TRBD2 is untestable without DNA. The CDR3 length is 16 residues. The V gene's germline CDR1 is GTSNPN and CDR2 SVGIG (reference sequence). CDR3 sequence: CAWSVFPGLAVDEQFF.

V is TRBV29-1 and J is TRBJ2-3. This CDR3 spans 12 amino acids. The germline CDR1 and CDR2 sequences are SQVTM and ANQGSEA. This CDR3 is CSVVVGTDTQYF.

V gene TRBV2 combines with J gene TRBJ2-1; TCRdb reports TRBD2, a call that lacks DNA to check it against. Germline values: CDR1 SNHLY, CDR2 FYNNEI. CDR3 length: 16 residues. Here the CDR3 reads CASGLAGLGEYNEQFF.

CDR3 loop: CASGTSGRTGELFF. J is TRBJ2-2 and V is TRBV4-3; no DNA is available, so the TRBD2 call from TCRdb remains unchecked. This CDR3 is 14 amino acids long. Germline V gene data show CDR1 as LGHNA and CDR2 as YSLEER.

The V gene is TRBV11-1, the J gene TRBJ2-1; TCRdb lists TRBD2, though no DNA is available to test this call. The CDR3 length is 16 residues. CDR1 and CDR2 (germline): SGHAT, FQDESV (reference sequence). The CDR3 loop reads CASSFELTSGYNEQFF. Variable domain in full (rest from reference TRBV11-1 and TRBJ2-1): EAEVAQSPRYKITEKSQAVAFWCDPISGHATLYWYRQILGQGPELLVQFQDESVVDDSQLPKDRFSAERLKGVDSTLKIQPAELGDSAMYLCASSFELTSGYNEQFFGPGTRLTVL.

The rearrangement links TRBV5-1 to TRBJ2-3; with no DNA, the TCRdb D assignment of TRBD2 cannot be verified. This CDR3 has 15 residues. Looked up from germline, CDR1 is SGHRS and CDR2 is YFSETQ. The CDR3: CASSLEGLAGGTQYF.

The rearrangement uses TRBV11-2 and TRBJ2-6; the TCRdb call, TRBD1, lacks DNA for checking. The CDR3 length is 18 residues. The germline V gene has CDR1 SGHAT and CDR2 FQNNGV. The CDR3 loop reads CASSGRTVRLSGANVLTF.

The chain is built from TRBV12-3 or TRBV12-4 and TRBJ1-6; lacking DNA, the TRBD1 call made by TCRdb goes unchecked. CDR3 length: 15 residues. The CDR3 loop reads CASSLGGQGNSPLHF.

The chain links TRBV6-1 to TRBJ2-1; the D gene TCRdb calls, TRBD2, cannot be checked with no DNA. The CDR3 length is 14 residues. The germline V gene encodes CDR1 MNHNS and CDR2 SASEGT. The CDR3 sequence: CASRASGSSNEQFF.

The chain recombines TRBV10-3 with TRBJ2-3; the D gene TCRdb calls, TRBD2, cannot be checked with no DNA. This CDR3 spans 17 amino acids. Per germline, CDR1 ENHRY and CDR2 SYGVKD. This CDR3 is CAISDDGTSGSTDTQYF.

CDR3 region: CASSSDTEAFF. The V and J genes are TRBV5-1 and TRBJ1-1. CDR3 length equals 11 residues. From germline, CDR1 is SGHRS and CDR2 YFSETQ.

V and J are TRBV7-9 and TRBJ1-1; TCRdb lists TRBD1, though no DNA is available to test this call. The CDR3 length is 14 residues. CDR1 is SEHNR, CDR2 FQNEAQ, per germline (reference sequence). This chain's CDR3 is CASSFGGGNTEAFF.

The rearrangement links TRBV4-3 to TRBJ2-1. The length of the CDR3 is 13 residues. Germline V gene lookup returns CDR1 LGHNA and CDR2 YSLEER. CDR3 sequence: CASSQDNGREQFF.

The gene calls are TRBV29-1 and TRBJ2-1; TCRdb's D gene call, TRBD2, goes unchecked for lack of DNA. Germline V CDR1 and CDR2: SQVTM, ANQGSEA. CDR3 length equals 17 residues. CDR3 amino acids: CSVESGTSGRVYNEQFF.

This chain links TRBV29-1 with TRBJ2-7; TCRdb names TRBD2, which stays unverified in the absence of DNA. Germline V gives CDR1 SQVTM, CDR2 ANQGSEA. The CDR3 has 13 residues. CDR3 region: CSVLLAGESEQYF.

V gene TRBV25-1 combines with J gene TRBJ2-7; TCRdb indicates TRBD1, and absent DNA this call remains unverified. CDR3 length: 14 residues. In germline, CDR1 is MGHDK, CDR2 SYGVNS. This CDR3 is CASSPGTALYEQYF.

The chain is built from TRBV12-3 or TRBV12-4 and TRBJ1-2; the TCRdb call, TRBD1, lacks DNA for checking. The CDR3 runs to 15 residues. This chain's CDR3 is CASRPRRGGTHGYTF.

The chain links TRBV15 to TRBJ1-1. CDR3 length: 15 residues. Looked up from germline, CDR1 is LNHNV and CDR2 is YYDKDF (reference sequence). CDR3 in amino acids: CATSRDLLRNTEAFF.

The V and J genes are TRBV9 and TRBJ2-1; absent DNA, TCRdb's TRBD2 call cannot be checked. The CDR3 has 16 residues. Germline V lookup: CDR1 SGDLS, CDR2 YYNGEE. The chain's CDR3 is CASSPRLAGSYNEQFF.